Listed below are T cell receptor beta chains from one sample, sequenced in a study of cytomegalovirus exposure and HLA in healthy donors. TCRdb keeps only in-frame clones here, not all; method: immunoSEQ multiplex PCR. This sample carries 75,000 to 95,000 clones, with 4.6% going to the ten biggest clones. The sequenced sample consisted of PBMCs. The receptors here all came from a man aged 25 to 40 in good health and CMV-seronegative. Both conserved end residues are part of each CDR3. The order of the fields is V gene, J gene, D gene, CDR3 protein, CDR3 DNA. A D gene is named only where the DNA matches it firmly.

v_call: TRBV2; j_call: TRBJ1-1; d_call: -; cdr3_aa: CASTEMNTEAFF; cdr3_nt: TGTGCCAGCACCGAGATGAACACTGAAGCTTTCTTT
v_call: TRBV7-9; j_call: TRBJ1-2; d_call: -; cdr3_aa: CASSMSQSNYGYTF; cdr3_nt: TGTGCCAGCAGCATGTCACAGAGTAACTATGGCTACACCTTC
v_call: TRBV11-3; j_call: TRBJ2-7; d_call: -; cdr3_aa: CASSLSSSASYEQYF; cdr3_nt: TGTGCCAGCAGCTTATCGTCTAGCGCCTCCTACGAGCAGTACTTC
v_call: TRBV19; j_call: TRBJ2-3; d_call: TRBD2; cdr3_aa: CASGLLAGGLDTQYF; cdr3_nt: TGTGCCAGTGGACTCTTAGCGGGGGGTTTGGATACGCAGTATTTT
v_call: TRBV7-9; j_call: TRBJ1-1; d_call: -; cdr3_aa: CASSLEGANTEDFF; cdr3_nt: TGTGCCAGCAGCTTGGAAGGGGCGAACACTGAAGATTTCTTT
v_call: TRBV6-6; j_call: TRBJ1-2; d_call: TRBD1; cdr3_aa: CASSALPGQNYGYTF; cdr3_nt: TGTGCCAGCAGTGCCCTTCCGGGACAGAACTATGGCTACACCTTC
v_call: TRBV5-1; j_call: TRBJ2-1; d_call: -; cdr3_aa: CASSALAANEQFF; cdr3_nt: TGCGCCAGCAGCGCTCTAGCCGCAAATGAGCAGTTCTTC
v_call: TRBV4-2; j_call: TRBJ2-2; d_call: TRBD2; cdr3_aa: CASSQDTLASGNTGELFF; cdr3_nt: TGTGCCAGCAGCCAGGACACTTTGGCTAGCGGGAACACCGGGGAGCTGTTTTTT
v_call: TRBV28; j_call: TRBJ2-7; d_call: TRBD1; cdr3_aa: CASSRTWTGLGEQYF; cdr3_nt: TGTGCCAGCAGTCGCACCTGGACAGGGTTGGGCGAGCAGTACTTC
v_call: TRBV7-2; j_call: TRBJ1-2; d_call: -; cdr3_aa: CASSPSGGNYGYTF; cdr3_nt: TGTGCCAGCAGCCCGTCGGGCGGGAACTATGGCTACACCTTC
v_call: TRBV5-1; j_call: TRBJ2-1; d_call: TRBD2; cdr3_aa: CASSLGPAGGPNNEQFF; cdr3_nt: TGCGCCAGCAGCTTGGGCCCAGCGGGAGGGCCGAATAATGAGCAGTTCTTC
v_call: TRBV5-6; j_call: TRBJ1-2; d_call: TRBD1; cdr3_aa: CASSYTGEYYGYTF; cdr3_nt: TGTGCCAGCAGCTATACAGGGGAGTACTATGGCTACACCTTC
v_call: TRBV9; j_call: TRBJ2-3; d_call: TRBD2; cdr3_aa: CASSVDPSLRLAGPNTQYF; cdr3_nt: TGTGCCAGCAGCGTAGATCCGTCTTTGAGACTAGCGGGACCAAATACGCAGTATTTT
v_call: TRBV4-1; j_call: TRBJ2-7; d_call: -; cdr3_aa: CASSRATGYEQYF; cdr3_nt: TGCGCCAGCAGCCGTGCAACAGGGTACGAGCAGTACTTC
v_call: TRBV19; j_call: TRBJ1-1; d_call: -; cdr3_aa: CASSIPRENTEAFF; cdr3_nt: TGTGCCAGTAGTATCCCTCGCGAGAACACTGAAGCTTTCTTT
v_call: TRBV13; j_call: TRBJ2-3; d_call: TRBD1; cdr3_aa: CASSFGGQGDTQYF; cdr3_nt: TGTGCCAGCAGCTTTGGAGGACAGGGAGATACGCAGTATTTT
v_call: TRBV18; j_call: TRBJ1-1; d_call: -; cdr3_aa: CASSRQDNTEAFF; cdr3_nt: TGTGCCAGCTCCCGACAGGACAACACTGAAGCTTTCTTT
v_call: TRBV7-2; j_call: TRBJ2-7; d_call: TRBD1; cdr3_aa: CASSIGAGQGVEQYF; cdr3_nt: TGTGCCAGCAGCATAGGGGCGGGACAGGGGGTCGAGCAGTACTTC
v_call: TRBV11-3; j_call: TRBJ1-1; d_call: -; cdr3_aa: CASSFVNTEAFF; cdr3_nt: TGTGCCAGCAGCTTCGTGAACACTGAAGCTTTCTTT
v_call: TRBV19; j_call: TRBJ2-7; d_call: -; cdr3_aa: CASSIAISYEQYF; cdr3_nt: TGTGCCAGTAGTATAGCCATCTCCTACGAGCAGTACTTC
v_call: TRBV7-2; j_call: TRBJ2-7; d_call: TRBD2; cdr3_aa: CASSLIGGSPYEQYF; cdr3_nt: TGTGCCAGCAGCTTAATTGGCGGGAGCCCCTACGAGCAGTACTTC
v_call: TRBV5-1; j_call: TRBJ1-4; d_call: -; cdr3_aa: CASTWAGAREKLFF; cdr3_nt: TGCGCCAGCACCTGGGCGGGGGCGCGGGAAAAACTGTTTTTT
v_call: TRBV10-3; j_call: TRBJ2-2; d_call: TRBD2; cdr3_aa: CAIRKLADTGELFF; cdr3_nt: TGTGCCATCCGGAAACTAGCGGACACCGGGGAGCTGTTTTTT
v_call: TRBV6-5; j_call: TRBJ1-2; d_call: -; cdr3_aa: CASRGYGYTF; cdr3_nt: TGTGCCTCCAGGGGCTATGGCTACACCTTC
v_call: TRBV9; j_call: TRBJ1-1; d_call: -; cdr3_aa: CASSVGQGRTYNTEAFF; cdr3_nt: TGTGCCAGCAGCGTAGGCCAGGGCCGAACTTACAACACTGAAGCTTTCTTT
v_call: TRBV2; j_call: TRBJ1-2; d_call: TRBD1; cdr3_aa: CASSDQGAYGYTF; cdr3_nt: TGTGCCAGCAGTGACCAGGGGGCCTATGGCTACACCTTC
v_call: TRBV11-2; j_call: TRBJ2-3; d_call: -; cdr3_aa: CASSLRTVLSRPDTQYF; cdr3_nt: TGTGCCAGCAGCTTAAGGACAGTGCTATCGAGGCCAGATACGCAGTATTTT
v_call: TRBV29-1; j_call: TRBJ2-5; d_call: -; cdr3_aa: CSVDAGRGQETQYF; cdr3_nt: TGCAGCGTTGATGCGGGGAGGGGGCAAGAGACCCAGTACTTC
v_call: TRBV30; j_call: TRBJ2-1; d_call: -; cdr3_aa: CAWSVLSSYNEQFF; cdr3_nt: TGTGCCTGGAGTGTATTGAGCTCCTACAATGAGCAGTTCTTC
v_call: TRBV4-1; j_call: TRBJ2-1; d_call: -; cdr3_aa: CASSQEEQVPYNEQFF; cdr3_nt: TGCGCCAGCAGCCAAGAGGAACAGGTACCCTACAATGAGCAGTTCTTC
v_call: TRBV11-3; j_call: TRBJ2-7; d_call: TRBD2; cdr3_aa: CASSLGPSGLSSYEQYF; cdr3_nt: TGTGCCAGCAGCTTAGGACCTAGCGGGCTTAGCTCCTACGAGCAGTACTTC
v_call: TRBV4-2; j_call: TRBJ2-1; d_call: TRBD2; cdr3_aa: CASSPLAGGRGEQFF; cdr3_nt: TGTGCCAGCAGCCCTCTAGCGGGAGGGCGCGGTGAGCAGTTCTTC
v_call: TRBV4-1; j_call: TRBJ2-2; d_call: TRBD2; cdr3_aa: CASSLAGGGGELFF; cdr3_nt: TGCGCCAGCAGCCTAGCGGGGGGGGGAGGGGAGCTGTTTTTT
v_call: TRBV19; j_call: TRBJ2-2; d_call: TRBD1; cdr3_aa: CASSAGQAGELFF; cdr3_nt: TGTGCCAGTAGCGCCGGACAGGCCGGGGAGCTGTTTTTT
v_call: TRBV5-4; j_call: TRBJ1-2; d_call: TRBD1; cdr3_aa: CASSIRTGGWYGYTF; cdr3_nt: TGTGCCAGCAGCATCCGGACAGGGGGCTGGTATGGCTACACCTTC
v_call: TRBV18; j_call: TRBJ1-1; d_call: -; cdr3_aa: CASSPLPGGPSTEAFF; cdr3_nt: TGTGCCAGCTCACCACTACCGGGAGGGCCTAGCACTGAAGCTTTCTTT
v_call: TRBV5-1; j_call: TRBJ1-1; d_call: TRBD1; cdr3_aa: CASSLQGEDTEAFF; cdr3_nt: TGCGCCAGCAGCTTACAGGGGGAGGACACTGAAGCTTTCTTT
v_call: TRBV19; j_call: TRBJ2-7; d_call: TRBD2; cdr3_aa: CASTSAGGSSYEQYF; cdr3_nt: TGTGCCAGTACCTCGGCGGGCGGGAGCTCCTACGAGCAGTACTTC
v_call: TRBV7-2; j_call: TRBJ1-1; d_call: -; cdr3_aa: CASSLISGGGAEAFF; cdr3_nt: TGTGCCAGCAGCTTAATTTCGGGGGGAGGCGCTGAAGCTTTCTTT
v_call: TRBV5-1; j_call: TRBJ2-7; d_call: TRBD1; cdr3_aa: CASSAGTGDYEQYF; cdr3_nt: TGCGCCAGCAGCGCCGGGACAGGAGACTACGAGCAGTACTTC
v_call: TRBV10-1; j_call: TRBJ2-2; d_call: TRBD1; cdr3_aa: CASSDHDRVRAGELFF; cdr3_nt: TGCGCCAGCAGTGACCACGACAGGGTTAGAGCCGGGGAGCTGTTTTTT